This T cell receptor beta chain was found in a study of monozygotic twins with inflammatory bowel disease (dated by TCRdb to the late 2010s). Regarding the research as a whole: The complete study included around 30 monozygotic twin pairs: 19 IBD-discordant Danish pairs and nine German pairs, of which four were IBD-concordant and five were IBD-discordant. The search for disease-associated traits relied mainly on comparing, within discordant pairs, IBD patients with their genetically identical healthy co-twins. Each individual had, on average, about 151 000 unique TCRalpha sequences and 181 000 unique TCRbeta sequences available for analysis.

The germline V gene (reference sequence) gives CDR1 as SGHNT and CDR2 as YYREEE. From cysteine to phenylalanine, the CDR3 is 15 amino acids long. The nucleotide record is missing. Library generation was performed with 5' RACE. For each TCR library, about 4,000 ng of total RNA was used. For each sample, cDNA was synthesized in eight separate reactions using SMARTScribe reverse transcriptase. During cDNA synthesis, template switching introduced unique molecular identifiers that contained a 6-nucleotide sample barcode. TCRalpha and TCRbeta cDNA was amplified in two nested PCRs of roughly 17 and 9 cycles, and bead purification was carried out after each PCR. Before amplification, cDNA was treated with uracil DNA-glycosylase and purified using the QIAquick PCR purification kit. The second PCR added Illumina TruSeq-compatible adapters along with sample-specific barcodes. TapeStation and Qubit were used to check library quality and concentration, and roughly 5.5 ng of each library was pooled. Pooled libraries were sequenced on an Illumina HiSeq2500 single-index Rapid Run with 2 x 100 bp reads and custom sequencing primers. In the paper's pipeline: MiGEC version 1.2.6 was used for UMI-based consensus assembly, which corrected PCR and sequencing errors. MiXCR version 2.1.1 was used for V(D)J alignment, clonotype assembly and CDR3 extraction. To normalise gene usage, clonotype sharing and MAIT/NKT TCR abundance, the top 1000, 10 000 and 20 000 clonotypes in each sample were analysed. After downsampling to 27 000 UMIs, diversity was calculated as the inverse Simpson index using the vegan R package. Statistical testing used paired Mann-Whitney U tests on the discordant twin pairs and applied Benjamini-Hochberg correction for multiple testing. One entry per CDR3 protein sequence results from the TCRdb reprocessing of the reads, with DNA left out. The V and J calls were determined by TCRdb, not by the authors. The sample table holds nearly 450,000 distinct CDR3 sequences. The ten top clones hold 2% to 3% of the sample.

Comment on this clonotype: This clone's antigen is unknown.

On the study overall, not on this receptor specifically: The analysis was unable to tell apart different T cell subtypes. Because patients were on differing immunosuppressive treatments, the repertoires may have picked up extra background noise and inter-individual variability. The results gave no support for a single strong signal or clonotype linked to IBD. Compared with healthy twins, IBD patients shared fewer clonotypes with other individuals, and the difference was most pronounced in patients with signs of disease activity. TCRbeta repertoire diversity, by inverse Simpson index, was decreased in IBD patients compared with their healthy co-twins. Concordant and discordant twins showed no difference in repertoire similarity, possibly because of limited statistical power.

From each donor, an approximately 2.3 ml peripheral blood sample was collected into PAXgene tubes and kept at -80 degrees C. Without any T cell sorting, total RNA was extracted from whole blood using the PAXgene blood miRNA kit on an automated QIAcube. Peripheral blood from monozygotic twin pairs concordant or discordant for inflammatory bowel disease was subjected to deep TCRalpha and TCRbeta repertoire profiling with unique molecular barcoding. Smoking habits were recorded for all twin pairs, and individuals were classified as current, former or never smokers. This TCR came from a human donor with ulcerative colitis or Crohn's disease, or a healthy co-twin of an affected twin (not recorded which). Recombination connected TRBV5-4 to TRBJ1-3; TCRdb gives TRBD1 as the D gene, but with no DNA this cannot be confirmed. Specimen: blood. The CDR3 here reads CASSVQAPSGNTIYF.